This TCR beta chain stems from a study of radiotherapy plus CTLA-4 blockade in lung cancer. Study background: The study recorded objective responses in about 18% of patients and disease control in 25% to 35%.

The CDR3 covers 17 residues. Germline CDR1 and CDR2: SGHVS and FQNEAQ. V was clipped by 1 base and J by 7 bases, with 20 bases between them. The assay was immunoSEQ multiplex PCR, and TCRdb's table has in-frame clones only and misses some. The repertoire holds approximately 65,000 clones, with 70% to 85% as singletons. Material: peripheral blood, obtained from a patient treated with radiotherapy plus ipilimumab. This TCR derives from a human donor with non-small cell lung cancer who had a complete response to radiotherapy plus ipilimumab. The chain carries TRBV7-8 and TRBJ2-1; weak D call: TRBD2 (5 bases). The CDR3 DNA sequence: TGTGCCAGCAGCTTAGTATTCGACTACGGACGCCCGAATGAGCAGTTCTTC. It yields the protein CASSLVFDYGRPNEQFF.